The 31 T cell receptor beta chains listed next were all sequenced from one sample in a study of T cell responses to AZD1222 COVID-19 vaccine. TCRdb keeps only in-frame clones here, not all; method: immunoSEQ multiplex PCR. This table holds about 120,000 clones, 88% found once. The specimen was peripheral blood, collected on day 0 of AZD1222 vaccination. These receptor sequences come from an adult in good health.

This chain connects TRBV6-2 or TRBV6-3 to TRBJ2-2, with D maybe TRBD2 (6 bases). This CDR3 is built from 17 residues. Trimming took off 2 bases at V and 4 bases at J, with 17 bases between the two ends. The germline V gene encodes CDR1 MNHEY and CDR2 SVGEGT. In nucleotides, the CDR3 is TGTGCCAGCAGTTACCCCCTCCGGGGAGGTATCACCGGGGAGCTGTTTTTT. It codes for CASSYPLRGGITGELFF.

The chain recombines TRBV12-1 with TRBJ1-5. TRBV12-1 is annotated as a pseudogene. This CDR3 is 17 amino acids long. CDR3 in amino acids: CASSFERLGVSNQPQHF. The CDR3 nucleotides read TGTGCCAGCAGCTTTGAACGCCTCGGGGTAAGCAATCAGCCCCAGCATTTT.

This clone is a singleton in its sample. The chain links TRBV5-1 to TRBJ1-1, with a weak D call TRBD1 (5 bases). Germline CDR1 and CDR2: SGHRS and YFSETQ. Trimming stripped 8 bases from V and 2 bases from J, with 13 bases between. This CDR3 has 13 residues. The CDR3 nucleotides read TGCGCCAGGGGGACGCAGGGTAACACTGAAGCTTTCTTT. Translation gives CARGTQGNTEAFF. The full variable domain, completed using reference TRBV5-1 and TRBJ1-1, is KAGVTQTPRYLIKTRGQQVTLSCSPISGHRSVSWYQQTPGQGLQFLFEYFSETQRNKGNFPGRFSGRQFSNSRSEMNVSTLELGDSALYLCARGTQGNTEAFFGQGTRLTVV.

DNA of the CDR3: TGTGCCAGCAGCCCGGGACGCAACTACGAGCAGTACTTC. Its protein is CASSPGRNYEQYF. The chain couples TRBV7-2 to TRBJ2-7; D is tentatively TRBD1 or TRBD2 (5 bases each). Germline lookup yields CDR1 SGHTA and CDR2 FQGNSA. The CDR3 totals 13 residues. V was trimmed by 5 bases and J by 3 bases, leaving 11 bases between them.

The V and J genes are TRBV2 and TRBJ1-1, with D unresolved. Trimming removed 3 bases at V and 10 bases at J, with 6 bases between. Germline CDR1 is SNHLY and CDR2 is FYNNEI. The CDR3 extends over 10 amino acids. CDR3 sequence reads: CASSDSLAFF. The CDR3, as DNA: TGTGCCAGCAGTGACTCCCTAGCTTTCTTT.

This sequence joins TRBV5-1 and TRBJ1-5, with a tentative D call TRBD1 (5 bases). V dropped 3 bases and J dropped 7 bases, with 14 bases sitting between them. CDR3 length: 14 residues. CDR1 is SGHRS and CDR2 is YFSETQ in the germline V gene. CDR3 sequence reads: CASSSGTLGQPQHF. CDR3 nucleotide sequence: TGCGCCAGCAGCTCCGGGACCCTAGGACAGCCCCAGCATTTT.

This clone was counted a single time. The CDR3 reads CASSPGDRANTGELFF. The CDR3 nucleotides read TGTGCCAGCTCACCGGGGGACAGGGCGAACACCGGGGAGCTGTTTTTT. The V and J genes are TRBV18 and TRBJ2-2; TRBD1 agrees at 9 bases. This CDR3 spans 16 amino acids. Germline CDR1 and CDR2: KGHSH and LQKENI. V gave up 3 bases and J gave up 0 bases; unmatched junction bases: 2.

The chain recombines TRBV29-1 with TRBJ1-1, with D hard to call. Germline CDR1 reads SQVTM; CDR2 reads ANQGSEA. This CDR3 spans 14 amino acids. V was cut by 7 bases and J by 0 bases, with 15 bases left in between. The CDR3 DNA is TGCAGCGCTACTGACACGGCCTTGAACACTGAAGCTTTCTTT. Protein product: CSATDTALNTEAFF.

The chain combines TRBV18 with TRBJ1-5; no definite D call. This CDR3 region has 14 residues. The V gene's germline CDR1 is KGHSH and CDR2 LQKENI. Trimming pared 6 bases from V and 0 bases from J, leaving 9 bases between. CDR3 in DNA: TGTGCCAGCTCTCCCACGTATAGCAATCAGCCCCAGCATTTT. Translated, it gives CASSPTYSNQPQHF.

The CDR3 reads CASSYSTGTSPLHF. CDR3 coding DNA: TGTGCCAGCAGTTACTCTACCGGGACTTCACCCCTCCACTTT. The chain is built from TRBV6-6 and TRBJ1-6; possibly TRBD1 for D (5 bases). Per germline, CDR1 MNHNY and CDR2 SVGAGI (reference sequence). The length of the CDR3 is 14 residues. The ends were cut back, 0 bases at V and 9 bases at J, with 9 bases in the middle.

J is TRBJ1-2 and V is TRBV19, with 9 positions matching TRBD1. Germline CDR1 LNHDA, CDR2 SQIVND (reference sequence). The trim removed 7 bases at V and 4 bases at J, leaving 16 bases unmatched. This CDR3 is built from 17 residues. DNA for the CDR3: TGTGCCAGTATCCCACAGGCAAAGGGGACAGGGACCTATGGCTACACCTTC. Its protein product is CASIPQAKGTGTYGYTF. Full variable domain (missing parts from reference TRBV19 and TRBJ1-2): DGGITQSPKYLFRKEGQNVTLSCEQNLNHDAMYWYRQDPGQGLRLIYYSQIVNDFQKGDIAEGYSVSREKKESFPLTVTSAQKNPTAFYLCASIPQAKGTGTYGYTFGSGTRLTVV.

Written as DNA, the CDR3 is TGTGCCAGTAGGGACAGGGGCAATCAGCCCCAGCATTTT. It codes for CASRDRGNQPQHF. The chain recombines TRBV19 with TRBJ1-5; 8 bases are shared with TRBD1. CDR3 length equals 13 residues. Germline V gene sequence: CDR1 LNHDA, CDR2 SQIVND (reference sequence). V shed 6 bases, J shed 2 bases, and the junction held 0 bases outside the gene matches.

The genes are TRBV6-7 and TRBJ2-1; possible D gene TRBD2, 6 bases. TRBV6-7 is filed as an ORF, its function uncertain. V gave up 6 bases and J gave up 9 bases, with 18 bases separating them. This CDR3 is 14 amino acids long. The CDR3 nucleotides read TGTGCCAGCAGGGGACTTTTGGGCGGCTCTGAGCAGTTCTTC. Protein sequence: CASRGLLGGSEQFF.

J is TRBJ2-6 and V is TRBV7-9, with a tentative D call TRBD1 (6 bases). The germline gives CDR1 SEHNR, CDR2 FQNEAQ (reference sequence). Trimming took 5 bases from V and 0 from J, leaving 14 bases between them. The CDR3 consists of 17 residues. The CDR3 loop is CASSPRTAGSGANVLTF. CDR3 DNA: TGTGCCAGCAGCCCTAGGACAGCCGGCTCTGGGGCCAACGTCCTGACTTTC.

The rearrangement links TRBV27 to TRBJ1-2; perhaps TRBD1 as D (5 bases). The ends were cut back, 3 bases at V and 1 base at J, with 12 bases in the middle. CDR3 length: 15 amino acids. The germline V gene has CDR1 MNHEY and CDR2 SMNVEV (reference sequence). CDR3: CASSFHGGNNYGYTF. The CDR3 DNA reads TGTGCCAGCAGTTTTCACGGGGGGAATAACTATGGCTACACCTTC.

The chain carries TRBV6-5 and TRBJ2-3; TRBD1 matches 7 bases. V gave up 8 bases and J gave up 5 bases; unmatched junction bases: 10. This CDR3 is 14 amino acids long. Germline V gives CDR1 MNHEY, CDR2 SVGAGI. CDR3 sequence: CASAWTGKGDTQYF. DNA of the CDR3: TGTGCCAGCGCCTGGACAGGAAAGGGAGATACGCAGTATTTT.

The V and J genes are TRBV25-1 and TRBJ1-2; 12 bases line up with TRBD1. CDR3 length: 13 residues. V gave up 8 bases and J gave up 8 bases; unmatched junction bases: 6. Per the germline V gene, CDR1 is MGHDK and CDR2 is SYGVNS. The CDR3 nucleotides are TGTGCCAGCGGGGGACAGGGGGCAGGGGGCTACACCTTC. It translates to CASGGQGAGGYTF.

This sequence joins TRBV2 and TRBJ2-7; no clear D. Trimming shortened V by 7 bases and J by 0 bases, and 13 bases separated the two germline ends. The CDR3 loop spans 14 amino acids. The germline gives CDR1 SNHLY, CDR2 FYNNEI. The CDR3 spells CASTEVRSSYEQYF. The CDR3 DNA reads TGTGCCAGCACCGAGGTAAGGTCCTCCTACGAGCAGTACTTC.

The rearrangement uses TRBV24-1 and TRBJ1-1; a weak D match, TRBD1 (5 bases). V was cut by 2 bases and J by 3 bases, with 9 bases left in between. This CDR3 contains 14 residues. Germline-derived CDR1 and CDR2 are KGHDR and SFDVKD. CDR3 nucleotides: TGTGCCACCAGTGATTGGGAAGGGGACACTGAAGCTTTCTTT. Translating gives CATSDWEGDTEAFF.

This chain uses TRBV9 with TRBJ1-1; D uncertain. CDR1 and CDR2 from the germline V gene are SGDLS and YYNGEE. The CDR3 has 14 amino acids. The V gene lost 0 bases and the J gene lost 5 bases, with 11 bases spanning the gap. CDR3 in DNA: TGTGCCAGCAGCGTAGGAGGCATGGGGACTGAAGCTTTCTTT. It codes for CASSVGGMGTEAFF. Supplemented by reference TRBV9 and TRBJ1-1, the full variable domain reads DSGVTQTPKHLITATGQRVTLRCSPRSGDLSVYWYQQSLDQGLQFLIQYYNGEERAKGNILERFSAQQFPDLHSELNLSSLELGDSALYFCASSVGGMGTEAFFGQGTRLTVV.

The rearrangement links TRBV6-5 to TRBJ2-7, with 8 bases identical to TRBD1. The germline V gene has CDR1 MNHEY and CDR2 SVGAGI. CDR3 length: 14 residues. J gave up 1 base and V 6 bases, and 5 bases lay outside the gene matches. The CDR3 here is CASRWTGMSYEQYF. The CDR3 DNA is TGTGCCAGCAGGTGGACAGGGATGTCCTACGAGCAGTACTTC.

DNA for the CDR3: TGTGCCAGCAGCCCCCGGAGCGTTGCAACTAATGAAAAACTGTTTTTT. This encodes CASSPRSVATNEKLFF. V usage is TRBV9 and J usage is TRBJ1-4; D not resolved. The CDR3 length is 16 residues. V lost 4 bases and J 0 bases, leaving 13 bases between the germline ends. Germline CDR1 and CDR2: SGDLS and YYNGEE.

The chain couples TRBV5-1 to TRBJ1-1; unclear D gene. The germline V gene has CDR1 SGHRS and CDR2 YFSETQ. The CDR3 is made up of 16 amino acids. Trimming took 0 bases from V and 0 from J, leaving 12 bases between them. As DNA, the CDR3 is TGCGCCAGCAGCTTGGAGGGCGGCTACGTGAACACTGAAGCTTTCTTT. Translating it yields CASSLEGGYVNTEAFF.

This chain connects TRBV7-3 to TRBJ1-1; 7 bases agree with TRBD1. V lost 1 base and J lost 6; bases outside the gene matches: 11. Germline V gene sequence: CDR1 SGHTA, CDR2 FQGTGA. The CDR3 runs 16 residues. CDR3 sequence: CASSLNGQGGRSEAFF. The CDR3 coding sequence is TGTGCCAGCAGCTTAAATGGTCAGGGGGGCAGGTCTGAAGCTTTCTTT.

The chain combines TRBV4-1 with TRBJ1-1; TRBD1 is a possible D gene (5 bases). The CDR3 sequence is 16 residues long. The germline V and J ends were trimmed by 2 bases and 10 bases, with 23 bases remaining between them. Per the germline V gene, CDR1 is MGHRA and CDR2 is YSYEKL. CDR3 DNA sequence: TGCGCCAGCAGCCAATCCCGGGACCATAACCTTGGGAGAGCTTTCTTT. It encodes CASSQSRDHNLGRAFF.

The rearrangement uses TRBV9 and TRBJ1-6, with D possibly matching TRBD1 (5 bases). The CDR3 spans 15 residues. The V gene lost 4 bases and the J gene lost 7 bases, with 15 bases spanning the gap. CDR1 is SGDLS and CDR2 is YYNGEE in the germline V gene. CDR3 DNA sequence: TGTGCCAGCAGCAAAGGGGACGGCCCGAATTCACCCCTCCACTTT. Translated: CASSKGDGPNSPLHF. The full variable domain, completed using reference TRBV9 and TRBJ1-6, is DSGVTQTPKHLITATGQRVTLRCSPRSGDLSVYWYQQSLDQGLQFLIQYYNGEERAKGNILERFSAQQFPDLHSELNLSSLELGDSALYFCASSKGDGPNSPLHFGNGTRLTVT.

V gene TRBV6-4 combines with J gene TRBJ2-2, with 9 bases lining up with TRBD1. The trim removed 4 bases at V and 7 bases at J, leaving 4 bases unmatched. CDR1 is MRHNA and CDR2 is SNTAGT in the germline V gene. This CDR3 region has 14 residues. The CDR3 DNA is TGTGCCAGCAGTGCGACAGGGGGGTACGGGGAGCTGTTTTTT. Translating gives CASSATGGYGELFF.

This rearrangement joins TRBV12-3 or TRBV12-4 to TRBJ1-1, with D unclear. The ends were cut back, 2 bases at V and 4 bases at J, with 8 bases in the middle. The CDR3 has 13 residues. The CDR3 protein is CASSLYWSTEAFF. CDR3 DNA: TGTGCCAGCAGTTTATATTGGAGCACTGAAGCTTTCTTT.

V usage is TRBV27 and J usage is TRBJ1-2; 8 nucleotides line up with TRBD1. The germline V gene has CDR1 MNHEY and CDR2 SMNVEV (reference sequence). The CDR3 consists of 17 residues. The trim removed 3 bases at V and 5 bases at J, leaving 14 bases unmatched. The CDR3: CASSFSPGAGGAYGYTF. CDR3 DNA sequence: TGTGCCAGCAGTTTTTCCCCCGGGGCAGGGGGCGCTTATGGCTACACCTTC.

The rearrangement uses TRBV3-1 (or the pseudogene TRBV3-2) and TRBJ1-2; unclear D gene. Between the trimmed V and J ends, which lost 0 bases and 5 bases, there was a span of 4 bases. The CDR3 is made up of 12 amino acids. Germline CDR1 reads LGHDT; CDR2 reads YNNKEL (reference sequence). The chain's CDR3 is CASSQDRYGYTF. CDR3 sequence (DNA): TGTGCCAGCAGCCAAGATCGGTATGGCTACACCTTC.

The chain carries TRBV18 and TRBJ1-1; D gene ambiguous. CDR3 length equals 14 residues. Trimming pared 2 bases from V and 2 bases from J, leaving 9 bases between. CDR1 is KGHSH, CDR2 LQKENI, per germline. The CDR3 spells CASSPTSTNTEAFF. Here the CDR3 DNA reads TGTGCCAGCTCACCAACTTCGACTAACACTGAAGCTTTCTTT.